This T cell receptor (beta chain) was observed in a study of T cell responses to AZD1222 COVID-19 vaccine. Points from the study as a whole: The repertoires were collected only after the peak T cell response. Recipients of AZD1222 seropositive at baseline numbered only 5 to 7. Unmutated regions of variants are reportedly targeted by nearly half of spike-specific TCRs.

This CDR3 contains 13 residues. Germline CDR1 PRHDT, CDR2 FYEKMQ (reference sequence). Trimming shortened V by 1 base and J by 8 bases, and 11 bases separated the two germline ends. Only in-frame clones appear in the TCRdb table, and some are missing; sequencing was by immunoSEQ multiplex PCR. Of around 150,000 clones in the sample, more than 85% were seen once. Second-dose intervals near 4 or 12 weeks were combined. Remarks on this clone: Its antigen is unknown.

This chain uses TRBV13 with TRBJ1-1; D unclear. Sequencing was performed on peripheral blood, taken 28 days after the second AZD1222 dose. This clonotype was obtained from an adult who received the AZD1222 COVID-19 vaccine. The CDR3 nucleotides read TGTGCCAGCAGCTTAGTCAAAACCGGGGAAGCTTTCTTT. This gives the protein CASSLVKTGEAFF.